What follows is one T cell receptor beta chain and its context. This sample is part of a study of blood T cell repertoires in COVID-19. Study at large: Acute and convalescent COVID-19 specimens originated in the United States, Italy and Spain.

Participants came from about 23 US areas, aged roughly 18 to 100 years. Method: immunoSEQ multiplex PCR; TCRdb's copy keeps in-frame clones and lacks some. This table holds some 270,000 clones, roughly four fifths found once. Sequenced: PBMCs or T cells enriched from blood (not recorded which). The TCR sequence derives from a man between 45 and 60 years old who had recovered from COVID-19.

CDR3 sequence (DNA): TGTGCCAGGTCCCTCGGGATTAACAATGAGCAGTTCTTC. This encodes CARSLGINNEQFF. This chain uses TRBV2 with TRBJ2-1, with D maybe TRBD2 (5 bases). The CDR3 sequence is 13 residues long. V was trimmed by 9 bases and J by 5 bases, leaving 14 bases between them. Germline CDR1 is SNHLY and CDR2 is FYNNEI.